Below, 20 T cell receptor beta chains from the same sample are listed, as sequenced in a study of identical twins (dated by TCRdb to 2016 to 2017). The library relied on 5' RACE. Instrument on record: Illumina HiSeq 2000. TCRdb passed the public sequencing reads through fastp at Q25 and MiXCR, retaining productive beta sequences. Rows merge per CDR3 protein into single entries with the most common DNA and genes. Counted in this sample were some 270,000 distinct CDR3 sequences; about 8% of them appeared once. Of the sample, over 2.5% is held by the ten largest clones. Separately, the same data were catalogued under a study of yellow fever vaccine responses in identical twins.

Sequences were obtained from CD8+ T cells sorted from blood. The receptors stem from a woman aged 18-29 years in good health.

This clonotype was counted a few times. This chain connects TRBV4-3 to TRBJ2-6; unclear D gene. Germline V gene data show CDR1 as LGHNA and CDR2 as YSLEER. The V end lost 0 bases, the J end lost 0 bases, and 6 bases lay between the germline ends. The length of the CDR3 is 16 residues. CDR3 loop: CASSQDGHSGANVLTF. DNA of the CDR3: TGCGCCAGCAGCCAAGACGGCCACTCTGGGGCCAACGTCCTGACTTTC.

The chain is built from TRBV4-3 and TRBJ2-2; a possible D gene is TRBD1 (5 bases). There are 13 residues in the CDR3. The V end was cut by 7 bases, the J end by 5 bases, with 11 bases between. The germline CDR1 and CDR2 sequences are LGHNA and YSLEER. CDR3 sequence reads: CASTTVLTGELFF. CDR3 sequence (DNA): TGCGCCAGCACGACAGTTTTAACCGGGGAGCTGTTTTTT.

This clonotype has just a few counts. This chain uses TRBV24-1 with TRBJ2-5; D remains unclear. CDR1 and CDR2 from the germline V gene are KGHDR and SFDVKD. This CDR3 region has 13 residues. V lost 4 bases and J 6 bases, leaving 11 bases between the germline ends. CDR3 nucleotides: TGTGCCACCAGTGACTACAGTTACAAGACCCAGTACTTC. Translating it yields CATSDYSYKTQYF.

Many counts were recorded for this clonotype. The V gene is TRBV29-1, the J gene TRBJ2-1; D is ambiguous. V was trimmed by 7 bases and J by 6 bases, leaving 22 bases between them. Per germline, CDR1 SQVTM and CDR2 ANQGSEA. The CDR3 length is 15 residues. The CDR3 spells CSAFWNGVRINEQFF. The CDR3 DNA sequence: TGCAGCGCGTTTTGGAACGGAGTCAGAATCAATGAGCAGTTCTTC.

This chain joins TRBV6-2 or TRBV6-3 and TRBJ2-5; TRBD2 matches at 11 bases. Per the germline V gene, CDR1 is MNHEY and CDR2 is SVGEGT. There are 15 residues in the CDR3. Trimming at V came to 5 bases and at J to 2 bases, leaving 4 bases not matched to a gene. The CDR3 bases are TGTGCCAGCAGTCGACTAGCGGGACTTCAAGAGACCCAGTACTTC. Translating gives CASSRLAGLQETQYF.

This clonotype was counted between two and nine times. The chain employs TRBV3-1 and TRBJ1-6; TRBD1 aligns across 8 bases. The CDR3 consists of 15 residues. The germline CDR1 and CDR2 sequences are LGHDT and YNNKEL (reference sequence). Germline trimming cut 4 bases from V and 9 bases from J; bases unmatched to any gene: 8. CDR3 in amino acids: CASSRGQDGGSPLHF. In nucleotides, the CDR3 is TGTGCCAGCAGCCGGGGACAGGACGGAGGTTCACCCCTCCACTTT.

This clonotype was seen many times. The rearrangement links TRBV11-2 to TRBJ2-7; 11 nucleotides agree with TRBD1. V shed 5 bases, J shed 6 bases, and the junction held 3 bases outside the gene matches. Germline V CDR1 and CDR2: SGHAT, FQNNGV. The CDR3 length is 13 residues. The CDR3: CASSPGTGGEQYF. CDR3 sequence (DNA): TGTGCCAGCAGCCCCGGGACAGGGGGCGAGCAGTACTTC. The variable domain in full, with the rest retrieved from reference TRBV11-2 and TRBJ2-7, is EAGVAQSPRYKIIEKRQSVAFWCNPISGHATLYWYQQILGQGPKLLIQFQNNGVVDDSQLPKDRFSAERLKGVDSTLKIQPAKLEDSAVYLCASSPGTGGEQYFGPGTRLTVT.

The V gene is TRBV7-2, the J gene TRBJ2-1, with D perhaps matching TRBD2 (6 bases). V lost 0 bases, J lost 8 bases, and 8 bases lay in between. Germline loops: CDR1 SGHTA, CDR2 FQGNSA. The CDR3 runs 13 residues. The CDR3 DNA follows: TGTGCCAGCAGCTTAGCTCGACTAGATGAGCAGTTCTTC. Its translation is CASSLARLDEQFF.

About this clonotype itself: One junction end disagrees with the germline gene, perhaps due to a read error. The DNA for the CDR3 is TGCAGCGTCGAAGAGCGGGGGGGAGGTATCTCAGATACGCAGTATTTT. Its translation: CSVEERGGGISDTQYF. This chain joins TRBV29-1 and TRBJ2-3, with 10 nucleotides matching TRBD2. The CDR3 runs 16 residues. The germline gives CDR1 SQVTM, CDR2 ANQGSEA.

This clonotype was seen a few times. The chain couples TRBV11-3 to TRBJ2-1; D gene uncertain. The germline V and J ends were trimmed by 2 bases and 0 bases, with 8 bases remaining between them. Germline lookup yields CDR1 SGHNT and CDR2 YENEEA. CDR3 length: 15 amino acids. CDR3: CASSLWKSSYNEQFF. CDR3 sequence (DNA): TGTGCCAGCAGCTTATGGAAAAGCTCCTACAATGAGCAGTTCTTC.

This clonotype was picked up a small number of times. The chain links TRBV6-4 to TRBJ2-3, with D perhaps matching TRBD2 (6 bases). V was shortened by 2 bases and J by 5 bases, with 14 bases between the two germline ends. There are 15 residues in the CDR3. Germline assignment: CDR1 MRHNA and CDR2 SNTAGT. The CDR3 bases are TGTGCCAGCAGTGACGGGACCATGGGAGGAGATACGCAGTATTTT. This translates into CASSDGTMGGDTQYF.

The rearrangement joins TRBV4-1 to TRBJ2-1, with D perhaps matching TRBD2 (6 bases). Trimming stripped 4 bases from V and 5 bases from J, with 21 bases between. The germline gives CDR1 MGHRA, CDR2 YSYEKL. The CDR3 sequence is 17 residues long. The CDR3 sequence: CASSPPWGSWEDNEQFF. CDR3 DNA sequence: TGCGCCAGCAGCCCACCATGGGGGAGTTGGGAGGACAATGAGCAGTTCTTC.

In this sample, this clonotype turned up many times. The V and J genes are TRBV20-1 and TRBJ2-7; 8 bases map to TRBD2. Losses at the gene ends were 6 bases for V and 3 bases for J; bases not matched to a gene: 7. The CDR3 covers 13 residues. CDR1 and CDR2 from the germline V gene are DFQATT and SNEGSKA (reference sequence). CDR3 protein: CSAHFRGGYEQYF. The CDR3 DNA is TGCAGTGCCCACTTCCGGGGGGGCTACGAGCAGTACTTC.

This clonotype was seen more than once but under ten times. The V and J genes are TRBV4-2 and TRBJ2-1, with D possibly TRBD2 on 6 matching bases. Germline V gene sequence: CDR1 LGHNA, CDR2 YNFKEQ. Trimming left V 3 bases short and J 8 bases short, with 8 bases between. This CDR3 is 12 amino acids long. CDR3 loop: CASSHPGDEQFF. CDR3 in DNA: TGTGCCAGCAGCCATCCGGGGGATGAGCAGTTCTTC.

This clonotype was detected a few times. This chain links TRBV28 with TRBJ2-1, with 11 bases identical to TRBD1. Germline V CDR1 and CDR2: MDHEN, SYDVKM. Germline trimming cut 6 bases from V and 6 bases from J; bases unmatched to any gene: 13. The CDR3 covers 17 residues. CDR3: CASRRLAGDRGVNEQFF. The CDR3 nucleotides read TGTGCCAGCAGACGGCTTGCCGGGGACAGGGGGGTCAATGAGCAGTTCTTC.

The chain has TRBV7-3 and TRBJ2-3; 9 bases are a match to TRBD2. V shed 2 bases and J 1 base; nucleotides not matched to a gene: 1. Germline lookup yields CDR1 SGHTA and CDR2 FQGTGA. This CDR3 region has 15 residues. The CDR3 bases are TGTGCCAGCAGCTTACCTAGCGGGGGCACAGATACGCAGTATTTT. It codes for CASSLPSGGTDTQYF. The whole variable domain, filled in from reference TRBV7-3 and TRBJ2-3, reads GAGVSQTPSNKVTEKGKYVELRCDPISGHTALYWYRQSLGQGPEFLIYFQGTGAADDSGLPNDRFFAVRPEGSVSTLKIQRTERGDSAVYLCASSLPSGGTDTQYFGPGTRLTVL.

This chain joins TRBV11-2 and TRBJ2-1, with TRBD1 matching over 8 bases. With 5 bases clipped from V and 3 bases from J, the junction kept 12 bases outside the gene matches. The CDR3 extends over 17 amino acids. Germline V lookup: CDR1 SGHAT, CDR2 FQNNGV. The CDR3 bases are TGTGCCAGCAGCCATGGGGTAGCTACAGGGGGCTACAATGAGCAGTTCTTC. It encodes CASSHGVATGGYNEQFF. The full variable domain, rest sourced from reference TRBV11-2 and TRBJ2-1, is EAGVAQSPRYKIIEKRQSVAFWCNPISGHATLYWYQQILGQGPKLLIQFQNNGVVDDSQLPKDRFSAERLKGVDSTLKIQPAKLEDSAVYLCASSHGVATGGYNEQFFGPGTRLTVL.

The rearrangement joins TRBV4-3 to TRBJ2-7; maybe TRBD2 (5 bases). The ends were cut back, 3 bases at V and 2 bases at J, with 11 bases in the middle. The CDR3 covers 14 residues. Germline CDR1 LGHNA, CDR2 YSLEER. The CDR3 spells CASSQLRGTYEQYF. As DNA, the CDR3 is TGCGCCAGCAGCCAGTTACGGGGTACCTACGAGCAGTACTTC.

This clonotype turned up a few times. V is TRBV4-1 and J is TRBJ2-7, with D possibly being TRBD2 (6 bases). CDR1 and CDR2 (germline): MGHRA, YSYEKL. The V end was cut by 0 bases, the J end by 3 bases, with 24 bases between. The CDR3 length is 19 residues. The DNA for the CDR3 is TGCGCCAGCAGCCAAGATCAGCTATTGGGGAGCGGGTTTGACTACGAGCAGTACTTC. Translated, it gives CASSQDQLLGSGFDYEQYF.

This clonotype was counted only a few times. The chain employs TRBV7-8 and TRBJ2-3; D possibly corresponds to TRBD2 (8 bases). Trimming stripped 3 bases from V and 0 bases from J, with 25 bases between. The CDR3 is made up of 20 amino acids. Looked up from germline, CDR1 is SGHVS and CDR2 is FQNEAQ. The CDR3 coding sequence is TGTGCCAGCAGCTTTCCACTAGCGGAGGGGGCCGCCATTAGCACAGATACGCAGTATTTT. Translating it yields CASSFPLAEGAAISTDTQYF.